These 8 T cell receptor beta chains were all obtained from the same sample, sequenced in a study of control samples from healthy donors and cancer patients. Measured with immunoSEQ multiplex PCR; TCRdb has only the in-frame clones, and not every one. The profile covers about 160,000 clones, with around 94% appearing a single time and approximately 14% taken by the ten largest. Sequencing input: PBMCs. These receptors came from a man aged 55 to 69 with colorectal cancer.

The table lists this clone with a count of one. V usage is TRBV28 and J usage is TRBJ1-1; 7 bases align to TRBD1. J lost 0 bases, V lost 6 bases, and 4 bases had no gene match. CDR3 length: 14 amino acids. The V gene's germline CDR1 is MDHEN and CDR2 SYDVKM. The CDR3 is CASSLTGVNTEAFF. The CDR3 DNA reads as TGTGCCAGCAGCTTAACAGGGGTGAACACTGAAGCTTTCTTT.

V and J are TRBV5-1 and TRBJ2-5; D call uncertain. The V end lost 4 bases, the J end lost 0 bases, and 7 bases lay between the germline ends. CDR3 size: 13 residues. The germline V gene has CDR1 SGHRS and CDR2 YFSETQ. The CDR3 DNA reads TGCGCCAGCAGCACCCCGTACCAAGAGACCCAGTACTTC. As protein: CASSTPYQETQYF.

The chain is built from TRBV6-6 and TRBJ2-7, with 8 bases fitting TRBD1. The CDR3 extends over 14 amino acids. V shed 6 bases, J shed 3 bases, and the junction held 7 bases outside the gene matches. Germline V gene lookup returns CDR1 MNHNY and CDR2 SVGAGI (reference sequence). CDR3 sequence reads: CASSLGTGRYEQYF. The DNA for the CDR3 is TGTGCCAGCAGCCTCGGGACAGGCCGCTACGAGCAGTACTTC.

This sequence joins TRBV7-2 and TRBJ2-5; 7 bases map to TRBD1. Germline-derived CDR1 and CDR2 are SGHTA and FQGNSA. With V trimmed by 5 bases and J by 2 bases, 5 bases remained unmatched. The CDR3 runs to 14 residues. This CDR3 reads CASSPGQVQETQYF. The CDR3 bases are TGTGCCAGCAGCCCCGGACAGGTACAAGAGACCCAGTACTTC.

The rearrangement links TRBV11-2 to TRBJ2-1, with TRBD2 as a possible D gene (7 bases). Germline V gene data show CDR1 as SGHAT and CDR2 as FQNNGV. The germline V and J ends were trimmed by 1 base and 5 bases, with 12 bases remaining between them. The CDR3 totals 15 residues. The CDR3 sequence is CASSLGGGVHNEQFF. The CDR3 region has the DNA TGTGCCAGCAGCTTAGGAGGGGGGGTCCACAATGAGCAGTTCTTC. The full variable domain, completed using reference TRBV11-2 and TRBJ2-1, is EAGVAQSPRYKIIEKRQSVAFWCNPISGHATLYWYQQILGQGPKLLIQFQNNGVVDDSQLPKDRFSAERLKGVDSTLKIQPAKLEDSAVYLCASSLGGGVHNEQFFGPGTRLTVL.

Points on this clone: In this CDR3 the conserved last residue, phenylalanine or tryptophan, is missing, so a read error is likely. It is unclear where the CDR3 begins or ends on the DNA, so no DNA is shown, and the CDR3 is as TCRdb lists it. The chain recombines TRBV19 with TRBJ1-1; TRBD1, as called in the table, went unchecked against the DNA. CDR1 is LNHDA, CDR2 SQIVND, per germline (reference sequence). A total of 14 residues make up the CDR3, ends included. The CDR3 spells CASSPSDRAAEPGL.

This chain uses TRBV7-2 with TRBJ1-2; D gene ambiguous. The CDR3 consists of 15 residues. The V and J ends lost 4 bases and 0 bases respectively, with 12 bases between them. CDR1 and CDR2 (germline): SGHTA, FQGNSA. CDR3 nucleotides: TGTGCCAGCAGCTCTGGACGGCAACCTAACTATGGCTACACCTTC. Its translation: CASSSGRQPNYGYTF.

The V and J genes are TRBV29-1 and TRBJ2-1; D is unresolved. The length of the CDR3 is 11 residues. Germline V gene data show CDR1 as SQVTM and CDR2 as ANQGSEA. V was cut by 1 base and J by 9 bases, with 7 bases left in between. The CDR3 sequence is CSVEGLTEQFF. CDR3 nucleotide sequence: TGCAGCGTTGAAGGCCTCACTGAGCAGTTCTTC.